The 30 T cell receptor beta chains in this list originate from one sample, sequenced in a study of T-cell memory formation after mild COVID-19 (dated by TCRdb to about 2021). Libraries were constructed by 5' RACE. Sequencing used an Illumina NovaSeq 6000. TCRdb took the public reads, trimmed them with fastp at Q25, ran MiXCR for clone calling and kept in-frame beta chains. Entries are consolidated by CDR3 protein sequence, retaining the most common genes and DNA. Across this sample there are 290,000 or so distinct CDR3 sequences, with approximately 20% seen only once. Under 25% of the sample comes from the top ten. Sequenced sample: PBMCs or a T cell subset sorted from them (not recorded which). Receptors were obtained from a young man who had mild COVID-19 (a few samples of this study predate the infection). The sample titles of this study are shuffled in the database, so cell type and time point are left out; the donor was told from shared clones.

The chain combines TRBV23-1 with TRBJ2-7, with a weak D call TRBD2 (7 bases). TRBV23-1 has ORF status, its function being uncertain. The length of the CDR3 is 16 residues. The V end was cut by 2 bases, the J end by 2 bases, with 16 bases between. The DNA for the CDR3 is TGCGCCAGCAGTCAAAAAATGGAGGGGGGGACCTACGAGCAGTACGTC. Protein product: CASSQKMEGGTYEQYV.

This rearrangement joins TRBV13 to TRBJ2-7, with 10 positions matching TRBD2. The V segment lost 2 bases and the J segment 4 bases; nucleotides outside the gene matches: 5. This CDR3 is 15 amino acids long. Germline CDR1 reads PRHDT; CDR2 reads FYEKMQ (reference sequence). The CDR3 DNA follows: TGTGCCAGCAGCTTAATGGGACTAGCGTCTTACGAGCAGTACGTC. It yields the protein CASSLMGLASYEQYV.

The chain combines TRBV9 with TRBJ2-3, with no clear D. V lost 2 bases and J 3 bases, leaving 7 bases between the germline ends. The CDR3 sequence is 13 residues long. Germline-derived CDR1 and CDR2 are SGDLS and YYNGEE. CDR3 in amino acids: CASSVGLTDTQYF. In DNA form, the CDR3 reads TGTGCCAGCAGCGTCGGGCTGACAGATACGCAGTATTTT.

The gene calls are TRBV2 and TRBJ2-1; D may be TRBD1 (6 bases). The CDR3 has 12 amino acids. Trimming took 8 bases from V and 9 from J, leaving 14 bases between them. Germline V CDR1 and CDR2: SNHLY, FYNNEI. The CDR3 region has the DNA TGTGCCAGCGGGGGCTCCCACCTTGAGCAGTTCTTC. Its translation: CASGGSHLEQFF. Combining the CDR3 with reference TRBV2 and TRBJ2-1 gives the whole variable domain EPEVTQTPSHQVTQMGQEVILRCVPISNHLYFYWYRQILGQKVEFLVSFYNNEISEKSEIFDDQFSVERPDGSNFTLKIRSTKLEDSAMYFCASGGSHLEQFFGPGTRLTVL.

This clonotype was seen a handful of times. The CDR3 here is CASTLGTSGTDTQYF. The CDR3, as DNA: TGCGCCAGCACCCTGGGGACTAGCGGCACAGATACGCAGTATTTT. The chain recombines TRBV5-1 with TRBJ2-3, with 10 positions matching TRBD2. This CDR3 contains 15 residues. With 6 bases clipped from V and 1 base from J, the junction kept 5 bases outside the gene matches. Germline V lookup: CDR1 SGHRS, CDR2 YFSETQ.

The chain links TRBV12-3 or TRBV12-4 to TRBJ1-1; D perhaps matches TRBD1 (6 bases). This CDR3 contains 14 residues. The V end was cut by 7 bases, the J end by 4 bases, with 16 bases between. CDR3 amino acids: CASIGGALGTEAFF. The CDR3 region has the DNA TGTGCCAGCATTGGGGGGGCGTTAGGCACTGAAGCTTTCTTT.

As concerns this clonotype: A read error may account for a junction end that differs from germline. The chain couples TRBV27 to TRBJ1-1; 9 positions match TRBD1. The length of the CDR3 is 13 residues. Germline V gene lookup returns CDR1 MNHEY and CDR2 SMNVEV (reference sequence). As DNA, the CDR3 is TGTGCCAGCAGTTTGACTCCGGGACAGGGTTTATCCTTT. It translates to CASSLTPGQGLSF.

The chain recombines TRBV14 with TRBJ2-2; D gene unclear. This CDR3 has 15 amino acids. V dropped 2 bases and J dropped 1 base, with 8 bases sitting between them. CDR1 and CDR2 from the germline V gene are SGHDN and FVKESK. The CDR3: CASSQRVLNTGELFF. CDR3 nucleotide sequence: TGTGCCAGCAGCCAACGAGTGTTGAACACCGGGGAGCTGTTTTTT. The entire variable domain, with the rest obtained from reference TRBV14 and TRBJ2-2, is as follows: EAGVTQFPSHSVIEKGQTVTLRCDPISGHDNLYWYRRVMGKEIKFLLHFVKESKQDESGMPNNRFLAERTGGTYSTLKVQPAELEDSGVYFCASSQRVLNTGELFFGEGSRLTVL.

The CDR3 nucleotides read TGTGCCAGCAGTCGACCCAGGGACTCCCCAGAAAGGAGGACTTCCGATACGCAGTATTTT. Translation gives CASSRPRDSPERRTSDTQYF. The rearrangement uses TRBV7-6 and TRBJ2-3; weak D call: TRBD2 (6 bases). Germline CDR1 and CDR2: SGHVS and FNYEAQ. The germline V and J ends were trimmed by 6 bases and 6 bases, with 34 bases remaining between them. The CDR3 length is 20 residues.

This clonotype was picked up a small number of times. The CDR3 region is CASSQDRGGSYEQYF. The DNA for the CDR3 is TGCGCCAGCAGCCAAGATCGTGGGGGCTCCTACGAGCAGTACTTC. The chain combines TRBV4-3 with TRBJ2-7; tentatively, D is TRBD1 or TRBD2 (5 bases each). Germline CDR1 is LGHNA and CDR2 is YSLEER. The CDR3 totals 15 residues. Between the trimmed V and J ends, which lost 0 bases and 0 bases, there was a span of 9 bases.

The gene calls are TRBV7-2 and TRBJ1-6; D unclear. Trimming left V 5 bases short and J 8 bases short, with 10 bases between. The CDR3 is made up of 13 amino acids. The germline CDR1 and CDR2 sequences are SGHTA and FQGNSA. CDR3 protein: CASSNTGDSPLHF. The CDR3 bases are TGTGCCAGCAGCAATACCGGGGATTCACCCCTCCACTTT.

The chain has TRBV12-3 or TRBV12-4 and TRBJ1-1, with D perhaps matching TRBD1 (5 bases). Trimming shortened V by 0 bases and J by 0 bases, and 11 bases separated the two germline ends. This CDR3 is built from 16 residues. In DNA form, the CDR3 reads TGTGCCAGCAGTTTAGCGGGGGGGATTTTGAACACTGAAGCTTTCTTT. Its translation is CASSLAGGILNTEAFF.

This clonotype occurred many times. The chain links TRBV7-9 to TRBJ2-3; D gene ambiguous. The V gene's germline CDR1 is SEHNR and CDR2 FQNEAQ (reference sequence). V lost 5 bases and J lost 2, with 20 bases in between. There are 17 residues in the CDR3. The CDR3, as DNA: TGTGCCAGCAGCCGATCGACACCACCCACTATCACAGATACGCAGTATTTT. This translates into CASSRSTPPTITDTQYF.

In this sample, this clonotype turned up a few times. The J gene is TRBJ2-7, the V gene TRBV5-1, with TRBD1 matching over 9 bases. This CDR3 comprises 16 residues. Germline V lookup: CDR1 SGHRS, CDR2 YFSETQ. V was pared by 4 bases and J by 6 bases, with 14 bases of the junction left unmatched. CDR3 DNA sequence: TGCGCCAGCAGCGACTGGCCGGGACAGGGTTTTGGCGAGCAGTACGTC. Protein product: CASSDWPGQGFGEQYV.

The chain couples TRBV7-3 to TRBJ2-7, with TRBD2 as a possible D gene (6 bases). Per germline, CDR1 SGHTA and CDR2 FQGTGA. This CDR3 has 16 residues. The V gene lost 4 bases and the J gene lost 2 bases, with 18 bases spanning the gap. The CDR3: CASSSPTREEAYEQYV. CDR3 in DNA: TGTGCCAGCAGCTCACCGACCAGGGAGGAAGCCTACGAGCAGTACGTC.

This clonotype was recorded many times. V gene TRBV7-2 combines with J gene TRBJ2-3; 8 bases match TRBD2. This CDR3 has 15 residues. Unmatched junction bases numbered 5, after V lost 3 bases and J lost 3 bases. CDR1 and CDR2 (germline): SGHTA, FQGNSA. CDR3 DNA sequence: TGTGCCAGCAGCTTCCTGGCGGGGGGAACAGATACGCAGTATTTT. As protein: CASSFLAGGTDTQYF. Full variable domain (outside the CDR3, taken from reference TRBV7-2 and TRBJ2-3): GAGVSQSPSNKVTEKGKDVELRCDPISGHTALYWYRQSLGQGLEFLIYFQGNSAPDKSGLPSDRFSAERTGGSVSTLTIQRTQQEDSAVYLCASSFLAGGTDTQYFGPGTRLTVL.

In nucleotides, the CDR3 is TGTGCCAGCAGCGCAGCCGGGACTAGAAGCACAGATACGCAGTATTTT. It codes for CASSAAGTRSTDTQYF. The rearrangement joins TRBV5-6 to TRBJ2-3, with 8 bases aligning to TRBD2. The germline V gene encodes CDR1 SGHDT and CDR2 YYEEEE. The CDR3 consists of 16 residues. V shed 4 bases, J shed 0 bases, and the junction held 7 bases outside the gene matches.

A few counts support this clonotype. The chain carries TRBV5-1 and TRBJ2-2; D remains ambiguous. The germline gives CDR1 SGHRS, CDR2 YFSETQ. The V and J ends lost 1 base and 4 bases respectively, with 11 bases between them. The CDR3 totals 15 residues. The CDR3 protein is CASSLRAALTGELFF. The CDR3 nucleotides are TGCGCCAGCAGCTTGAGGGCAGCCCTCACCGGGGAGCTGTTTTTT.

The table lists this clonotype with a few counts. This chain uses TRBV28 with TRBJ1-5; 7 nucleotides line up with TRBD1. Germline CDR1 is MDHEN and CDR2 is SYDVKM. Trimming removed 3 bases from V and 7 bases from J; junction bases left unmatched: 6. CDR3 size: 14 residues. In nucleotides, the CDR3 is TGTGCCAGCAGTTTGCAAGGGGGCGTACAGCCCCAGCATTTT. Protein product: CASSLQGGVQPQHF. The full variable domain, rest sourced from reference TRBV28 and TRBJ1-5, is DVKVTQSSRYLVKRTGEKVFLECVQDMDHENMFWYRQDPGLGLRLIYFSYDVKMKEKGDIPEGYSVSREKKERFSLILESASTNQTSMYLCASSLQGGVQPQHFGDGTRLSIL.

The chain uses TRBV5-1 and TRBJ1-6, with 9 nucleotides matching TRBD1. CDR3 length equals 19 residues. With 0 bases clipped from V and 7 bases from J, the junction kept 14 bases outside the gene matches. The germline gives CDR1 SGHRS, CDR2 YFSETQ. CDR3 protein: CASSLDTIQGARKNSPLHF. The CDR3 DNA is TGCGCCAGCAGCTTGGATACCATACAGGGGGCTCGCAAGAATTCACCCCTCCACTTT.

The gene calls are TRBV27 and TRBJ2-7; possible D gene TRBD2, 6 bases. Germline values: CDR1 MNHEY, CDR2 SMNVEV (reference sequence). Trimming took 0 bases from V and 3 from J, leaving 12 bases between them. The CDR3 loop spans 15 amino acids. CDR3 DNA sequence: TGTGCCAGCAGTTTATCCGGCGGGGCCGTCTACGAGCAGTACGTC. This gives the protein CASSLSGGAVYEQYV.

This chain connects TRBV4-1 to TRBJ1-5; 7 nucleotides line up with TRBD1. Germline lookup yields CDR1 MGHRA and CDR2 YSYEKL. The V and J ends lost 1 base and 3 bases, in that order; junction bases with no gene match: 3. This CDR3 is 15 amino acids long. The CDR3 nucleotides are TGCGCCAGCAGCCAAGCCGGGACAGCCAATCAGCCCCAGCATTTT. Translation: CASSQAGTANQPQHF.

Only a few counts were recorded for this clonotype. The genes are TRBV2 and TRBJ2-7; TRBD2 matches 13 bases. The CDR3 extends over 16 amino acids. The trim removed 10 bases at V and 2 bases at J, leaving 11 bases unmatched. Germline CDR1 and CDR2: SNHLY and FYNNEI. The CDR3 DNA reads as TGTGCCACCTCCCTGGGACTAGCGGGGACCCCCTACGAGCAGTACTTC. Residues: CATSLGLAGTPYEQYF.

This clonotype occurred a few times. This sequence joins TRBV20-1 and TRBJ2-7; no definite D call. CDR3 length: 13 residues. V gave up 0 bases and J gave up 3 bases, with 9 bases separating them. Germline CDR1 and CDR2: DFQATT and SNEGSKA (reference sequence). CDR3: CSARDPSVYEQYF. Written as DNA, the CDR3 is TGCAGTGCTAGAGATCCGTCGGTCTACGAGCAGTACTTC.

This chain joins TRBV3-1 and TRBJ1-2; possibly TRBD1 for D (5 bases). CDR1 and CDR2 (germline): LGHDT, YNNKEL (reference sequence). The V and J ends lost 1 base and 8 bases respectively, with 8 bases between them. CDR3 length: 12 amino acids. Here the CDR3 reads CASSQGGYGYTF. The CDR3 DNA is TGTGCCAGCAGCCAAGGGGGGTACGGCTACACCTTC.

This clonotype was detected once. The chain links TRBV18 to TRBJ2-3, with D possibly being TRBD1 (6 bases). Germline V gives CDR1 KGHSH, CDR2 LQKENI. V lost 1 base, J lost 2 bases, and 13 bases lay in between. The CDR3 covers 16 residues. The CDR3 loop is CASSPRKGGNTDTQYF. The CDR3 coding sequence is TGTGCCAGCTCACCACGGAAAGGGGGTAACACAGATACGCAGTATTTT.

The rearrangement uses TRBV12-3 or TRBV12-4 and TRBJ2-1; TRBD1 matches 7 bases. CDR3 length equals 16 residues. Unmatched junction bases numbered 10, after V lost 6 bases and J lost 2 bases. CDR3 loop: CASSSRGGNPYNEQFF. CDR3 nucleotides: TGTGCCAGCAGCTCACGAGGGGGCAACCCCTACAATGAGCAGTTCTTC.

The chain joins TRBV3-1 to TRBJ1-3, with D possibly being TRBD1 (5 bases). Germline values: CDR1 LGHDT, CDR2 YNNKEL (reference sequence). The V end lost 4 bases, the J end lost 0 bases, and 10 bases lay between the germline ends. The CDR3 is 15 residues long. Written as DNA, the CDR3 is TGTGCCAGCAGCCGCAGACAGAGCTCTGGAAACACCATATATTTT. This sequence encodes CASSRRQSSGNTIYF.

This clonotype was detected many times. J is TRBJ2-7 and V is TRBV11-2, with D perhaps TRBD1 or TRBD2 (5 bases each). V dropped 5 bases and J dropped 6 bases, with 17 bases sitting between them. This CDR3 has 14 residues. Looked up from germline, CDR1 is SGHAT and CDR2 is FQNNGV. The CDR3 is CASSPPRERGEQYV. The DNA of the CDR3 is TGTGCCAGCAGCCCCCCCAGGGAGCGTGGCGAGCAGTACGTC.

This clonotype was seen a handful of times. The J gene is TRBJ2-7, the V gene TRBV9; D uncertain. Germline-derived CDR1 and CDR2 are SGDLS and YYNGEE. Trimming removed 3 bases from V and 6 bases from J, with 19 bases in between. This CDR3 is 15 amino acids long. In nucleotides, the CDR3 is TGTGCCAGCAGCGACGGTACCCTAAGTTTATCCGAGCAGTACTTC. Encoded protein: CASSDGTLSLSEQYF.